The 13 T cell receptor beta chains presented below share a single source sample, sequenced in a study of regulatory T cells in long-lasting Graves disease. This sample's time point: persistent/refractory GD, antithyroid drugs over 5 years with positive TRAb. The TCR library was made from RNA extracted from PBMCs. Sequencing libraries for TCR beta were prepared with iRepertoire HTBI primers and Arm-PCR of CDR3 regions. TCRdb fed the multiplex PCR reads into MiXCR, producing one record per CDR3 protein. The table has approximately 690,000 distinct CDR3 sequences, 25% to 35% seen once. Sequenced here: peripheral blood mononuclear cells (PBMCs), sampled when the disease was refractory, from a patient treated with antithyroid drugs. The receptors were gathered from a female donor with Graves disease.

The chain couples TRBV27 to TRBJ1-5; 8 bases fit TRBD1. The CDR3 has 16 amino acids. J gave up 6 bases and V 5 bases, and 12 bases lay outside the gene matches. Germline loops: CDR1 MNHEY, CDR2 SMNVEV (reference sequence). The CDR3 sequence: CASSADRGGIPQPQHF. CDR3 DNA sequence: TGTGCCAGCAGTGCAGACAGGGGCGGCATCCCTCAGCCCCAGCATTTT.

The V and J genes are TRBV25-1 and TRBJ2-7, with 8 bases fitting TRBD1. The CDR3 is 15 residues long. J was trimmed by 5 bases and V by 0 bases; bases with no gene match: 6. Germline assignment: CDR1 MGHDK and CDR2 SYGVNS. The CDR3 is CASSEYEQGEDEQYF. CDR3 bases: TGTGCCAGCAGTGAATATGAACAGGGGGAGGACGAGCAGTACTTC.

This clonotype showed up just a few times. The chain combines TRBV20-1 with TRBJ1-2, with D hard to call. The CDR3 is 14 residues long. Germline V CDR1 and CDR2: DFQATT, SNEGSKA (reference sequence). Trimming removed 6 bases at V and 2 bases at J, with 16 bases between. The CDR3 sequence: CSAIDPQANYGYTF. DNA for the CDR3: TGCAGTGCCATTGATCCCCAAGCCAACTATGGCTACACCTTC.

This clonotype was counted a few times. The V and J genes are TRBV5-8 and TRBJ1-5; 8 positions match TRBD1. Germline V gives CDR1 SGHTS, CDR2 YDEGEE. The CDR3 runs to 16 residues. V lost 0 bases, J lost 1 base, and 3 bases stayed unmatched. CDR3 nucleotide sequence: TGTGCCAGCAGCTTGGGGCAGGGGGCGAGCAATCAGCCCCAGCATTTT. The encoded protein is CASSLGQGASNQPQHF.

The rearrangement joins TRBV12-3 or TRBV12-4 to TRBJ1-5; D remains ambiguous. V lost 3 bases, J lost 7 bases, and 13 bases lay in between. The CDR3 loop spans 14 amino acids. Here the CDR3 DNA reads TGTGCCAGCAGTTTTTTGGGGTCTAAACAGCCCCAGCATTTT. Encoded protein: CASSFLGSKQPQHF.

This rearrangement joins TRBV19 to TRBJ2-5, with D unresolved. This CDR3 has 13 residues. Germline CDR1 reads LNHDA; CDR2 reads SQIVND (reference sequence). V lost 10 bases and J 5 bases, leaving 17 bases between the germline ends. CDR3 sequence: CATNTGPQETQYF. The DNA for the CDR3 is TGTGCCACCAACACTGGGCCGCAGGAGACCCAGTACTTC.

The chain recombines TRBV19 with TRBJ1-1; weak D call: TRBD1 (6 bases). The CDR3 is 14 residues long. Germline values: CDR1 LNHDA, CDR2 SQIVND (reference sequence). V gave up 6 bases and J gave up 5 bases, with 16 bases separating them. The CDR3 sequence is CASSPGGPVTEAFF. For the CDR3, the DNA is TGTGCCAGTAGCCCCGGGGGGCCGGTAACTGAAGCTTTCTTT.

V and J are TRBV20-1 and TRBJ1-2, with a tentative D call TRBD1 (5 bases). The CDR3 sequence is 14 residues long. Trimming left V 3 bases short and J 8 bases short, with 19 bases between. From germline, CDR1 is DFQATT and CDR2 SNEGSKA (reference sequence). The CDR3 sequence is CSARRPNRLGGYTF. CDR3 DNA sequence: TGCAGTGCTAGGCGGCCGAACAGGTTGGGCGGCTACACCTTC.

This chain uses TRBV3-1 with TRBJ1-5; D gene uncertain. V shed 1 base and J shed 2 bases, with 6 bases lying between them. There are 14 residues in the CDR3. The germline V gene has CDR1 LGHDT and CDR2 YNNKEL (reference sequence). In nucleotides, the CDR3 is TGTGCCAGCAGCCAAGGGGTTCGCAATCAGCCCCAGCATTTT. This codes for CASSQGVRNQPQHF.

The CDR3 DNA follows: TGCAGCGGATCACCGGGACAGAACACTGAAGCTTTCTTT. Translation: CSGSPGQNTEAFF. The rearrangement joins TRBV29-1 to TRBJ1-1, with D perhaps TRBD1 (6 bases). The germline CDR1 and CDR2 sequences are SQVTM and ANQGSEA. There are 13 residues in the CDR3. V lost 7 bases and J lost 1, with 13 bases in between.

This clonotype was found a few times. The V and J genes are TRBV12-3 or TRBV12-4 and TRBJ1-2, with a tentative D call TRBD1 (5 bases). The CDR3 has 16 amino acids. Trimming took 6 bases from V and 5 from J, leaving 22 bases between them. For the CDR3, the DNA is TGTGCCAGCAGACAAGGGGCCGAGAAACCGAGTTATGGCTACACCTTC. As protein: CASRQGAEKPSYGYTF.

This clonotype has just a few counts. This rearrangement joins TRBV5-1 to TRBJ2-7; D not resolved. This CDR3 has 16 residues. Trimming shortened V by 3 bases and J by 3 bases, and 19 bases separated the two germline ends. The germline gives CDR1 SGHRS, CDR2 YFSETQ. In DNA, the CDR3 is TGCGCCAGCAGCTCCAGCGCGACCCAGGCCCTCTACGAGCAGTACTTC. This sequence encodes CASSSSATQALYEQYF.

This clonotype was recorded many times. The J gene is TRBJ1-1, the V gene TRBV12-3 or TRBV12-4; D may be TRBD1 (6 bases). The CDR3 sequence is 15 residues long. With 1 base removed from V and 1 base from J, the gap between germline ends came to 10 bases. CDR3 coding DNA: TGTGCCAGCAGTTTAGTTCGGGGGCCGAACACTGAAGCTTTCTTT. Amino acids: CASSLVRGPNTEAFF.